The 28 T cell receptor beta chains in this list originate from one sample, sequenced in a study of cytomegalovirus exposure and HLA in healthy donors. The primer mix had 60 Vbeta and 13 Jbeta primers. The assay was immunoSEQ multiplex PCR, and TCRdb's table has in-frame clones only and misses some. The profile shows under 200,000 clones, around 85% of them singletons. Sequenced material: PBMCs. The receptors stem from a man aged 45-65 years in good health and CMV-seronegative.

This chain joins TRBV6-5 and TRBJ1-4, with D unresolved. With 4 bases removed from V and 8 bases from J, the gap between germline ends came to 11 bases. The CDR3 is 13 amino acids. The germline CDR1 and CDR2 sequences are MNHEY and SVGAGI. Here the CDR3 reads CASSSSLSEKLFF. CDR3 nucleotide sequence: TGTGCCAGCAGTTCCTCTCTTTCCGAAAAACTGTTTTTT.

The V gene is TRBV5-6, the J gene TRBJ2-2, with 9 bases that match TRBD1. This CDR3 comprises 17 residues. The germline CDR1 and CDR2 sequences are SGHDT and YYEEEE. V lost 2 bases and J lost 4; bases outside the gene matches: 9. The CDR3 region has the DNA TGTGCCAGCAGCTTTCTGGCGGGACAGGGACCCACCGGGGAGCTGTTTTTT. It specifies CASSFLAGQGPTGELFF.

For this clone: This same CDR3 is encoded by further DNA sequences in the sample. V gene TRBV9 combines with J gene TRBJ2-7; 9 nucleotides match TRBD2. V dropped 0 bases and J dropped 4; count of bases not matched to a gene: 2. The CDR3 is 14 amino acids. CDR1 is SGDLS and CDR2 is YYNGEE in the germline V gene. The DNA of the CDR3 is TGTGCCAGCAGCGTAGGAAGCGGGGGGTACGAGCAGTACTTC. Its protein product is CASSVGSGGYEQYF.

This chain links TRBV6-6 with TRBJ1-2; no clear D gene. Trimming cost V 7 bases and J 2 bases, with 17 bases left between them. Looked up from germline, CDR1 is MNHNY and CDR2 is SVGAGI (reference sequence). The CDR3 has 15 residues. In DNA form, the CDR3 reads TGTGCCAGCAATTTGAACAGCGGTGCCAACTATGGCTACACCTTC. Its translation is CASNLNSGANYGYTF.

V gene TRBV4-3 combines with J gene TRBJ2-6; no firm D call. Germline-derived CDR1 and CDR2 are LGHNA and YSLEER. The CDR3 sequence is 15 residues long. V dropped 1 base and J dropped 2 bases, with 6 bases sitting between them. The chain's CDR3 is CASSQGVTGANVLTF. Here the CDR3 DNA reads TGCGCCAGCAGCCAAGGAGTAACTGGGGCCAACGTCCTGACTTTC.

The rearrangement joins TRBV19 to TRBJ1-2; 8 bases are a match to TRBD1. This CDR3 region has 15 residues. Germline V gene lookup returns CDR1 LNHDA and CDR2 SQIVND (reference sequence). After removal of 5 bases from V and 7 bases from J, the junction contained 12 bases not matched to a gene. The chain's CDR3 is CASSDGDRPRGGYTF. In DNA, the CDR3 is TGTGCCAGTAGTGATGGGGACAGGCCCCGTGGTGGCTACACCTTC.

The CDR3 nucleotides are TGTGCCAGTACCCTTGGAGGGGCAGGAACTAACTATGGCTACACCTTC. Translating it yields CASTLGGAGTNYGYTF. The rearrangement links TRBV19 to TRBJ1-2; D perhaps matches TRBD1 (5 bases). Per the germline V gene, CDR1 is LNHDA and CDR2 is SQIVND (reference sequence). CDR3 size: 16 residues. V lost 7 bases and J lost 0, with 18 bases in between.

This sequence joins TRBV4-2 and TRBJ2-3; 9 nucleotides line up with TRBD1. In germline, CDR1 is LGHNA, CDR2 YNFKEQ. Trimming cost V 0 bases and J 6 bases; bases outside gene matches: 1. The CDR3 sequence is 14 residues long. The CDR3 is CASSQEGTGDTQYF. The CDR3 DNA follows: TGTGCCAGCAGCCAAGAAGGGACAGGGGATACGCAGTATTTT.

This clone was detected only a few times. V usage is TRBV27 and J usage is TRBJ1-3; 7 bases match TRBD1. This CDR3 is 13 amino acids long. Unmatched junction bases numbered 0, after V lost 6 bases and J lost 1 base. Germline V gives CDR1 MNHEY, CDR2 SMNVEV (reference sequence). CDR3 protein: CASRGQSGNTIYF. In DNA form, the CDR3 reads TGTGCCAGCAGGGGACAGTCTGGAAACACCATATATTTT.

Concerning this clone itself: Other nucleotide sequences in the sample specify the same CDR3. This chain joins TRBV7-2 and TRBJ1-1; D is possibly TRBD1 (5 bases). Germline V lookup: CDR1 SGHTA, CDR2 FQGNSA. V shed 3 bases and J shed 2 bases, with 7 bases lying between them. This CDR3 contains 13 residues. The CDR3 region is CASSFRVNTEAFF. The CDR3 nucleotides read TGTGCCAGCAGCTTCAGGGTTAACACTGAAGCTTTCTTT.

This clone has only a few counts. The V and J genes are TRBV30 and TRBJ1-6; 7 positions agree with TRBD1. V dropped 5 bases and J dropped 7; count of bases not matched to a gene: 5. This CDR3 spans 13 amino acids. Germline V lookup: CDR1 GTSNPN, CDR2 SVGIG (reference sequence). CDR3 in amino acids: CAWRQGWNSPLHF. The CDR3 coding sequence is TGTGCCTGGCGACAGGGTTGGAATTCACCCCTCCACTTT.

The chain recombines TRBV5-1 with TRBJ1-3, with D possibly matching TRBD1 (5 bases). The germline V and J ends were trimmed by 3 bases and 2 bases, with 18 bases remaining between them. Germline lookup yields CDR1 SGHRS and CDR2 YFSETQ. The CDR3 covers 17 residues. The chain's CDR3 is CASSSWPQLTAGNTIYF. In DNA form, the CDR3 reads TGCGCCAGCAGCTCATGGCCCCAGCTGACAGCTGGAAACACCATATATTTT.

V gene TRBV10-3 combines with J gene TRBJ2-1; TRBD2 might be the D (7 bases). The CDR3 totals 16 residues. Germline V CDR1 and CDR2: ENHRY, SYGVKD. Trimming pared 0 bases from V and 2 bases from J, leaving 11 bases between. The CDR3 sequence is CAISESGGATYNEQFF. The DNA of the CDR3 is TGTGCCATCAGTGAGTCGGGGGGGGCCACCTACAATGAGCAGTTCTTC.

A few counts support this clone. This sequence joins TRBV7-9 and TRBJ1-6, with D maybe TRBD1 (6 bases). Trimming pared 2 bases from V and 6 bases from J, leaving 8 bases between. Germline CDR1 is SEHNR and CDR2 is FQNEAQ (reference sequence). This CDR3 spans 14 amino acids. The CDR3 loop is CASSLLGANSPLHF. Written as DNA, the CDR3 is TGTGCCAGCAGCTTACTGGGGGCTAATTCACCCCTCCACTTT.

DNA for the CDR3: TGTGCCAGCAGCTTAGCACCGGGACAGCAAACCTACGAGCAGTACTTC. Residues: CASSLAPGQQTYEQYF. V and J are TRBV7-2 and TRBJ2-7; 7 nucleotides line up with TRBD1. The CDR3 spans 16 residues. The V gene's germline CDR1 is SGHTA and CDR2 FQGNSA. V lost 0 bases and J lost 2; bases outside the gene matches: 7.

The chain employs TRBV2 and TRBJ1-5, with D tentatively TRBD1 (5 bases). The CDR3 runs to 16 residues. V gave up 5 bases and J gave up 0 bases, with 14 bases separating them. Germline V gives CDR1 SNHLY, CDR2 FYNNEI. The CDR3 here is CASSLTELNSNQPQHF. In nucleotides, the CDR3 is TGTGCCAGCAGTTTGACAGAGCTTAATAGCAATCAGCCCCAGCATTTT.

CDR3 sequence reads: CASSLTGTYEQYF. The CDR3 DNA reads TGTGCCAGCAGTTTAACAGGGACCTACGAGCAGTACTTC. The chain couples TRBV28 to TRBJ2-7; weak D call: TRBD1 (6 bases). The CDR3 sequence is 13 residues long. V was clipped by 2 bases and J by 2 bases, with 7 bases between them. The germline V gene encodes CDR1 MDHEN and CDR2 SYDVKM.

As for this clone: Its ends do not fully match the called genes, so a read error is possible. In DNA, the CDR3 is TGTTCCAGCAGCTCGGTCTCCGGGGGGATCACCGGGGAGCTGTTTTTT. The encoded protein is CSSSSVSGGITGELFF. The chain is built from TRBV7-9 and TRBJ2-2; 7 nucleotides agree with TRBD2. The CDR3 is 16 residues long. Per germline, CDR1 SEHNR and CDR2 FQNEAQ (reference sequence).

The rearrangement joins TRBV11-2 to TRBJ1-2; D not resolved. Germline V CDR1 and CDR2: SGHAT, FQNNGV. This CDR3 contains 14 residues. With 1 base removed from V and 3 bases from J, the gap between germline ends came to 9 bases. DNA of the CDR3: TGTGCCAGCAGCTTAGCTGGGAGTTACTATGGCTACACCTTC. This translates into CASSLAGSYYGYTF.

The chain carries TRBV29-1 and TRBJ1-3, with D unclear. CDR1 and CDR2 from the germline V gene are SQVTM and ANQGSEA. V lost 6 bases to trimming and J lost 1 base, with 7 bases between them. The CDR3 contains 12 residues. The CDR3 bases are TGCAGCGTCTTAGAGTCTGGAAACACCATATATTTT. Its translation is CSVLESGNTIYF.

The chain recombines TRBV5-1 with TRBJ2-1; 8 nucleotides align to TRBD2. From germline, CDR1 is SGHRS and CDR2 YFSETQ. The trim removed 2 bases at V and 7 bases at J, leaving 5 bases unmatched. CDR3 length: 14 residues. CDR3 residues: CASSFPGGSNEQFF. CDR3 nucleotides: TGCGCCAGCAGCTTTCCGGGGGGGAGTAATGAGCAGTTCTTC.

The chain recombines TRBV5-6 with TRBJ2-7, with 12 bases identical to TRBD1. V gave up 0 bases and J gave up 7 bases; unmatched junction bases: 8. The germline gives CDR1 SGHDT, CDR2 YYEEEE. The CDR3 is 16 residues long. CDR3 region: CASSLVPGQGAQEQYF. The DNA of the CDR3 is TGTGCCAGCAGCTTGGTTCCGGGACAGGGGGCTCAAGAGCAGTACTTC.

CDR3 in DNA: TGTGCCAGCAGTGACCCAGCCGGCGGCTCCTATAATTCACCCCTCCACTTT. It translates to CASSDPAGGSYNSPLHF. The J gene is TRBJ1-6, the V gene TRBV6-1; D is undetermined. CDR1 MNHNS and CDR2 SASEGT come from the germline V gene. The CDR3 length is 17 residues. V was cut by 3 bases and J by 0 bases, with 12 bases left in between.

The chain employs TRBV15 and TRBJ2-3; 8 nucleotides line up with TRBD2. V shed 0 bases, J shed 1 base, and the junction held 9 bases outside the gene matches. Germline values: CDR1 LNHNV, CDR2 YYDKDF (reference sequence). CDR3 length equals 18 residues. Written as DNA, the CDR3 is TGTGCCACCAGCAGAGATCTCATACCAGCGGGGGGCACAGATACGCAGTATTTT. Protein sequence: CATSRDLIPAGGTDTQYF.

This clone was recorded only once. A junction boundary mismatches the germline segment, possibly from a read error. This chain connects TRBV7-9 to TRBJ1-6; TRBD1 aligns across 9 bases. Germline CDR1 is SEHNR and CDR2 is FQNEAQ (reference sequence). CDR3 length: 16 amino acids. In DNA form, the CDR3 reads TGTTCCAGCAGCTTGCCGGGACAGGGTTATAATTCACCCCTCCACTTT. Residues: CSSSLPGQGYNSPLHF.

With respect to this clone: Germline is not matched at one junction end, which may reflect a read error. CDR3: CASSPGGFGELFF. The CDR3 nucleotides are TGTGCTAGCAGCCCCGGGGGATTCGGGGAGCTGTTTTTT. The chain joins TRBV7-7 to TRBJ2-2, with D tentatively TRBD2 (6 bases). This CDR3 is built from 13 residues. Looked up from germline, CDR1 is SSHAT and CDR2 is FNYEAQ (reference sequence).

This chain connects TRBV5-4 to TRBJ1-3, with TRBD1 as a possible D gene (5 bases). The CDR3 totals 13 residues. Germline-derived CDR1 and CDR2 are SGHNT and YYREEE (reference sequence). Trimming pared 3 bases from V and 4 bases from J, leaving 8 bases between. CDR3: CASSWQGGNTIYF. The CDR3 nucleotides read TGTGCCAGCAGCTGGCAGGGCGGAAACACCATATATTTT.

This clone was counted only a few times. The chain carries TRBV7-6 and TRBJ2-1; D is perhaps TRBD2 (7 bases). This CDR3 region has 15 residues. Trimming stripped 4 bases from V and 8 bases from J, with 18 bases between. The germline V gene encodes CDR1 SGHVS and CDR2 FNYEAQ. CDR3 region: CASSSARGGSDEQFF. Written as DNA, the CDR3 is TGTGCCAGCAGCTCTGCGAGGGGGGGCAGCGATGAGCAGTTCTTC.